Included here is one TCR beta chain sequence, with context. Its antigen is as yet unknown. This sample was included in a study of T cells in localized non-small cell lung cancer. The study's findings and limits: Paired adjacent lung recovered a median approximately 57 of the top 100 tumor clones. Those with higher blood T cell density had longer overall survival. Maximal T cell clonality occurred in uninvolved adjacent lung, with tumor ranking below it.

This CDR3 has 14 amino acids. V was trimmed by 3 bases and J by 12 bases, leaving 15 bases between them. Germline lookup yields CDR1 LNHDA and CDR2 SQIVND (reference sequence). Produced via immunoSEQ multiplex PCR; TCRdb's table is partial and in-frame only. The sample shows about 82,000 clones, around 80% of them seen only once. The rearrangement joins TRBV19 to TRBJ1-6; D remains unclear. The input for sequencing was PBMCs, taken before any cancer treatment. The clonotype comes from a man aged 35-69 years with stage II squamous cell lung carcinoma. CDR3 sequence: CASSINVGLRPLHF. DNA for the CDR3: TGTGCCAGTAGTATCAACGTAGGGTTGCGACCCCTCCACTTT.